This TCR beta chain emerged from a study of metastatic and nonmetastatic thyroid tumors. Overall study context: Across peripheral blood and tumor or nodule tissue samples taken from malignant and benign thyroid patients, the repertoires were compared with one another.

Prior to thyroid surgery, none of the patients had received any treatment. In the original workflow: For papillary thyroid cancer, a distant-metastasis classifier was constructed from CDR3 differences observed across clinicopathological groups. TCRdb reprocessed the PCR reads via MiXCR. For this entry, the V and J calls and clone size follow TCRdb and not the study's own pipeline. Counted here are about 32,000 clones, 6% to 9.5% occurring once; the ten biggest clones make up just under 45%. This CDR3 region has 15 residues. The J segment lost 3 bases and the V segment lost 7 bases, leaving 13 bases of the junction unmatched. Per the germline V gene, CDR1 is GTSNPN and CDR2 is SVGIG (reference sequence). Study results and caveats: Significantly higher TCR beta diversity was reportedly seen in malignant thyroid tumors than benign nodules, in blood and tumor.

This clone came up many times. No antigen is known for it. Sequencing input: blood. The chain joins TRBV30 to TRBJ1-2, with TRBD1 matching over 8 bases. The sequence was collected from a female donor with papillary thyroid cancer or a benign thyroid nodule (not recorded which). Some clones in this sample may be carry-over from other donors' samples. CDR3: CAYIPGGGRHYGYTF. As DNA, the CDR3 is TGTGCCTACATCCCAGGGGGCGGAAGGCACTATGGCTACACCTTC.